Below are 7 T cell receptor beta chains sequenced from a single sample in a study of T cell responses to AZD1222 COVID-19 vaccine. The table came from immunoSEQ multiplex PCR; TCRdb's copy has only in-frame clones and leaves some out. The top ten hold about 8.3% of the sample, which has 85,000 to 100,000 clones, approximately 89% seen once. Sequenced here: peripheral blood, sampled 28 days after the second AZD1222 dose. The receptor source for this set is an adult who received the AZD1222 COVID-19 vaccine.

The CDR3 loop reads CASSLAGVGETQYF. The DNA for the CDR3 is TGTGCCAGCAGCTTGGCGGGAGTTGGGGAGACCCAGTACTTC. The chain recombines TRBV5-4 with TRBJ2-5, with D maybe TRBD2 (6 bases). The CDR3 totals 14 residues. V lost 0 bases and J 5 bases, leaving 11 bases between the germline ends. Germline values: CDR1 SGHNT, CDR2 YYREEE (reference sequence).

The chain is built from TRBV30 and TRBJ2-1; 8 positions match TRBD2. Trimming took 3 bases from V and 2 from J; bases not matched to a gene: 6. The CDR3 is made up of 15 amino acids. Germline V gene sequence: CDR1 GTSNPN, CDR2 SVGIG (reference sequence). CDR3 bases: TGTGCCTGGAGAAGTGGGCGGGGGGCCTACAATGAGCAGTTCTTC. As protein: CAWRSGRGAYNEQFF.

This CDR3 reads CASSRWDRLSYGYTF. CDR3 nucleotides: TGTGCCAGCAGCCGATGGGACCGCTTAAGCTATGGCTACACCTTC. V and J are TRBV28 and TRBJ1-2; maybe TRBD1 (5 bases). V lost 6 bases to trimming and J lost 4 bases, with 18 bases between them. This CDR3 contains 15 residues. The germline V gene has CDR1 MDHEN and CDR2 SYDVKM.

The chain uses TRBV4-3 and TRBJ1-6; D is unclear. CDR1 is LGHNA and CDR2 is YSLEER in the germline V gene. The CDR3 has 14 residues. V gave up 0 bases and J gave up 7 bases, with 7 bases separating them. The DNA of the CDR3 is TGCGCCAGCAGCCAAGAATCGTGGAATTCACCCCTCCACTTT. Translating it yields CASSQESWNSPLHF.

This sequence joins TRBV28 and TRBJ2-7; possible D gene TRBD2, 5 bases. V dropped 7 bases and J dropped 2 bases, with 12 bases sitting between them. The CDR3 is made up of 13 amino acids. CDR1 is MDHEN and CDR2 is SYDVKM in the germline V gene. The DNA of the CDR3 is TGTGCCAGCACTCCCCTGGGAGCCTACGAGCAGTACTTC. It yields the protein CASTPLGAYEQYF.

The rearrangement joins TRBV11-2 to TRBJ2-7; maybe TRBD2 (5 bases). The CDR3 has 16 residues. V lost 2 bases and J 2 bases, leaving 16 bases between the germline ends. Germline loops: CDR1 SGHAT, CDR2 FQNNGV. CDR3 loop: CASSLSAAPRTYEQYF. CDR3 nucleotides: TGTGCCAGCAGCTTATCAGCGGCCCCGCGCACCTACGAGCAGTACTTC.

This chain connects TRBV29-1 to TRBJ1-2; unclear D gene. The CDR3 has 13 residues. Looked up from germline, CDR1 is SQVTM and CDR2 is ANQGSEA. V was shortened by 7 bases and J by 8 bases, with 20 bases between the two germline ends. This CDR3 reads CSARVKEKGGYTF. CDR3 nucleotides: TGCAGCGCCCGGGTCAAGGAAAAAGGGGGCTACACCTTC. Looking up the rest from reference TRBV29-1 and TRBJ1-2 gives the full variable domain: SAVISQKPSRDICQRGTSLTIQCQVDSQVTMMFWYRQQPGQSLTLIATANQGSEATYESGFVIDKFPISRPNLTFSTLTVSNMSPEDSSIYLCSARVKEKGGYTFGSGTRLTVV.